This T cell receptor beta chain was retrieved from a study of T cell responses to AZD1222 COVID-19 vaccine. Overall study results and limits: The sample set comprised mostly white British donors with more females, and clonal diversity was possibly underestimated.

As to this clone: Its specificity is unknown.

TCRdb's table, derived via immunoSEQ multiplex PCR, lists solely in-frame clones and lacks some. The table lists roughly 110,000 clones, about 90% of them singletons. The sequencing used peripheral blood, collected on day 0 of AZD1222 vaccination. This clonotype was obtained from an adult in good health.

CDR3 coding DNA: TGTGCCAGTACCCGGCAGGGGGCGGGTGGCTACACCTTC. This codes for CASTRQGAGGYTF. V usage is TRBV19 and J usage is TRBJ1-2; 8 bases line up with TRBD1. This CDR3 spans 13 amino acids. Germline CDR1 and CDR2: LNHDA and SQIVND (reference sequence). The J segment lost 7 bases and the V segment lost 7 bases, leaving 8 bases of the junction unmatched.